This TCR beta chain stems from a study of beta chain features in type 1 diabetes. Study results and limitations: VDJ junctions from patients with type 1 diabetes contained fewer insertions and more deletions. Compared with healthy donors, patients appeared to share more similar naive, central memory and regulatory TCRB repertoires.

This clone has only a few counts. Antigen specificity is unknown. Via CD45RO/CCR7/CD25/CD127/CD95/CD27, cells of the CD4+ naive, central memory, regulatory and stem cell-like memory subsets were sorted. Reverse transcription of all isolated RNA meant that expressed TCRB transcripts were sequenced. The protocol was immunoSEQ multiplex PCR, while the TCRdb copy is restricted to in-frame clones and leaves out a portion. Of 400,000 to 500,000 clones in the sample, over 11% were seen once. Per the germline V gene, CDR1 is ENHRY and CDR2 is SYGVKD. This CDR3 has 13 residues. Trimming took off 2 bases at V and 9 bases at J, with 11 bases between the two ends.

What was sequenced was naive CD4+ T cells from blood. This chain links TRBV10-3 with TRBJ2-1; the D is unclear. The clonotype originates from a man in his thirties or forties in good health. The CDR3 spells CAISEGDNGEQFF. CDR3 nucleotides: TGTGCCATCAGTGAGGGGGATAATGGTGAGCAGTTCTTC.